This T cell receptor (beta chain) was sequenced in a study of cytomegalovirus exposure and HLA in healthy donors. Vbeta (60) and Jbeta (13) primers were used in the PCR. Sequencing was performed with immunoSEQ multiplex PCR; in TCRdb, only in-frame clones are kept and a portion is missing. This repertoire comprises under 200,000 clones; its ten largest clones make up around 1.9%. The junction had 12 bases not matched to a gene; V was cut back by 4 bases and J by 4 bases. Germline V gene data show CDR1 as SGHRS and CDR2 as YFSETQ. This CDR3 contains 17 residues. Specimen: PBMCs. The chain couples TRBV5-1 to TRBJ2-2; 8 bases line up with TRBD1. The receptor comes from a man in his thirties or forties in good health and CMV-seronegative. This CDR3 reads CASSNRPQGAGTGELFF. The CDR3 nucleotides are TGCGCCAGCAGCAACCGACCCCAGGGGGCGGGCACCGGGGAGCTGTTTTTT.